These 15 T cell receptor beta chains originate from one sample sequenced in a study of shared clonotypes between healthy human individuals. The assay was immunoSEQ multiplex PCR, and TCRdb's table has in-frame clones only and misses some. The sample has roughly 1 million clones; 65% to 80% are singletons. The specimen sequenced was memory CD4+ T cells sorted from blood. Stated subset: CD45RA-negative fraction. Every receptor here comes from a man aged 18-30 years in good health.

About this clone: Relative to the germline gene, one junction end is altered; a read error may explain this. V is TRBV7-7 and J is TRBJ2-1; 13 nucleotides align to TRBD2. The germline CDR1 and CDR2 sequences are SSHAT and FNYEAQ (reference sequence). The CDR3 runs to 17 residues. In DNA form, the CDR3 reads TGTGCTAGCAGCCCACTAGCGGGAGGGTTCTCCTACAATGAGCAGTTCTTC. Protein: CASSPLAGGFSYNEQFF.

This chain connects TRBV11-2 to TRBJ2-5; 10 bases are shared with TRBD1. The CDR3 loop spans 16 amino acids. The V gene end was trimmed by 1 base and the J gene end by 3 bases; junction bases not matched to a gene: 5. Germline loops: CDR1 SGHAT, CDR2 FQNNGV. CDR3 loop: CASSLGAGTGEETQYF. Written as DNA, the CDR3 is TGTGCCAGCAGCTTAGGAGCCGGGACAGGGGAAGAGACCCAGTACTTC. The full variable domain, in which reference TRBV11-2 and TRBJ2-5 provide the parts outside the CDR3, is EAGVAQSPRYKIIEKRQSVAFWCNPISGHATLYWYQQILGQGPKLLIQFQNNGVVDDSQLPKDRFSAERLKGVDSTLKIQPAKLEDSAVYLCASSLGAGTGEETQYFGPGTRLLVL.

The chain has TRBV15 and TRBJ2-2, with a tentative D call TRBD2 (5 bases). Between the trimmed V and J ends, which lost 0 bases and 5 bases, there was a span of 13 bases. The CDR3 loop spans 16 amino acids. Germline-derived CDR1 and CDR2 are LNHNV and YYDKDF (reference sequence). The CDR3 coding sequence is TGTGCCACCAGCAGAGATACCGCAGGAGGAACCGGGGAGCTGTTTTTT. Translated: CATSRDTAGGTGELFF.

This chain connects TRBV11-2 to TRBJ2-5, with D tentatively TRBD2 (6 bases). The CDR3 runs to 16 residues. Trimming removed 1 base at V and 2 bases at J, with 14 bases between. Germline CDR1 reads SGHAT; CDR2 reads FQNNGV. The CDR3 nucleotides read TGTGCCAGCAGCTTAGGAGCGACCGGGACTCAAGAGACCCAGTACTTC. It encodes CASSLGATGTQETQYF.

Remarks on this clone: This clone may be a read error of a much larger clone one base away. The identical CDR3 is also encoded by other nucleotide sequences in the sample. The chain recombines TRBV7-2 with TRBJ2-7; D is unclear. The germline V gene encodes CDR1 SGHTA and CDR2 FQGNSA. V lost 5 bases, J lost 0 bases, and 5 bases lay in between. The CDR3 has 12 amino acids. The CDR3 region has the DNA TGTGCCAGCAGCCCGCACTCCTACGAGCAGTACTTC. Protein sequence: CASSPHSYEQYF.

Comments on this clone: The sample contains more than one DNA sequence encoding this CDR3. The genes are TRBV9 and TRBJ2-2; 8 bases fit TRBD2. V dropped 2 bases and J dropped 2; count of bases not matched to a gene: 2. The CDR3 has 15 amino acids. Germline loops: CDR1 SGDLS, CDR2 YYNGEE. In DNA form, the CDR3 reads TGTGCCAGCAGCGTCACTAGCGGTAACACCGGGGAGCTGTTTTTT. It yields the protein CASSVTSGNTGELFF.

The rearrangement uses TRBV5-1 and TRBJ2-7; 8 bases agree with TRBD2. Germline CDR1 reads SGHRS; CDR2 reads YFSETQ. Germline trimming cut 0 bases from V and 5 bases from J; bases unmatched to any gene: 4. This CDR3 has 14 amino acids. The CDR3 DNA reads as TGCGCCAGCAGCTTGGCGGCTAGCGGGCACGAGCAGTACTTC. This codes for CASSLAASGHEQYF.

CDR3 bases: TGCGCCAGCAGCCAAGTATCCCCTCCCGGGGAGCTGTTTTTT. Translating it yields CASSQVSPPGELFF. The chain carries TRBV4-3 and TRBJ2-2; D unresolved. Germline loops: CDR1 LGHNA, CDR2 YSLEER. The CDR3 runs to 14 residues. The germline V and J ends were trimmed by 1 base and 6 bases, with 9 bases remaining between them.

The rearrangement joins TRBV28 to TRBJ1-2; no reliable D call. The CDR3 is made up of 12 amino acids. V was pared by 6 bases and J by 8 bases, with 13 bases between. Germline CDR1 and CDR2: MDHEN and SYDVKM. The CDR3 nucleotides read TGTGCCAGCAGAAGGTCCCCGGGGGGCTACACCTTC. It codes for CASRRSPGGYTF.

This clone has a handful of counts. CDR3 bases: TGTGCCAGCAGTGACGAGGCTCCGGGACAAGAGACCCAGTACTTC. This gives the protein CASSDEAPGQETQYF. This chain joins TRBV6-4 and TRBJ2-5, with a weak D call TRBD2 (5 bases). Germline V gives CDR1 MRHNA, CDR2 SNTAGT. The germline V and J ends were trimmed by 2 bases and 2 bases, with 12 bases remaining between them. The CDR3 loop spans 15 amino acids.

This rearrangement joins TRBV27 to TRBJ2-3; 13 bases line up with TRBD2. Germline values: CDR1 MNHEY, CDR2 SMNVEV (reference sequence). V shed 6 bases and J 8 bases; nucleotides not matched to a gene: 8. The CDR3 is 15 residues long. For the CDR3, the DNA is TGTGCCAGCAGCAGGACTAGCGGGGGTACGGCTACGCAGTATTTT. This encodes CASSRTSGGTATQYF.

The rearrangement joins TRBV7-6 to TRBJ2-5; 8 bases are shared with TRBD2. Germline V lookup: CDR1 SGHVS, CDR2 FNYEAQ. The junction had 8 bases not matched to a gene; V was cut back by 1 base and J by 4 bases. The CDR3 covers 16 residues. In nucleotides, the CDR3 is TGTGCCAGCAGCTTAGGGAGCGGGGGATTTGGAGAGACCCAGTACTTC. This gives the protein CASSLGSGGFGETQYF.

This clone was detected only once. The J gene is TRBJ2-7, the V gene TRBV6-6, with D unclear. Germline assignment: CDR1 MNHNY and CDR2 SVGAGI (reference sequence). The CDR3 covers 12 residues. Between the trimmed V and J ends, which lost 0 bases and 6 bases, there was a span of 6 bases. The CDR3 protein is CASSYSSSEQYF. CDR3 DNA sequence: TGTGCCAGCAGTTACTCCAGCTCCGAGCAGTACTTC.

V and J are TRBV5-1 and TRBJ2-5; D possibly corresponds to TRBD2 (6 bases). The germline V gene has CDR1 SGHRS and CDR2 YFSETQ. V lost 3 bases and J 0 bases, leaving 15 bases between the germline ends. The CDR3 is 16 residues long. The CDR3 spells CASSSTSITYQETQYF. CDR3 bases: TGCGCCAGCAGCTCTACTAGCATCACTTACCAAGAGACCCAGTACTTC.

The rearrangement uses TRBV10-3 and TRBJ2-2; D is undetermined. Trimming removed 8 bases at V and 15 bases at J, with 16 bases between. Germline V lookup: CDR1 ENHRY, CDR2 SYGVKD. The length of the CDR3 is 11 residues. The CDR3 DNA follows: TGTGCCATCCGCGAAAATAGGGAAGTGTTTTTT. Encoded protein: CAIRENREVFF.